The clone carrying this T cell receptor beta chain was seen a handful of times. TCRbeta library construction was performed incorporating unique molecular identifiers. In TCRdb, the PCR reads were re-called with MiXCR into one record per CDR3 protein. The repertoire includes around 400,000 distinct CDR3 sequences, about a tenth of them detected once, and roughly 5% sits in the top ten. This sample stems from a study of T-cell reconstitution after alpha-beta-depleted transplantation in children. Losses at the gene ends were 8 bases for V and 8 bases for J; bases not matched to a gene: 4. The CDR3 has 13 amino acids. From germline, CDR1 is ENHRY and CDR2 SYGVKD.

The rearrangement uses TRBV10-3 and TRBJ2-2, with TRBD1 identical over 11 bases. This sequence originates from a human donor who donated a stem cell graft to a child with acute myeloid leukemia. The source was PBMCs from the stem cell graft donor, collected from the stem cell graft. The CDR3 DNA follows: TGTGCCATCGCGGACAGGGGGCCTGGGGAGCTGTTTTTT. As protein: CAIADRGPGELFF.